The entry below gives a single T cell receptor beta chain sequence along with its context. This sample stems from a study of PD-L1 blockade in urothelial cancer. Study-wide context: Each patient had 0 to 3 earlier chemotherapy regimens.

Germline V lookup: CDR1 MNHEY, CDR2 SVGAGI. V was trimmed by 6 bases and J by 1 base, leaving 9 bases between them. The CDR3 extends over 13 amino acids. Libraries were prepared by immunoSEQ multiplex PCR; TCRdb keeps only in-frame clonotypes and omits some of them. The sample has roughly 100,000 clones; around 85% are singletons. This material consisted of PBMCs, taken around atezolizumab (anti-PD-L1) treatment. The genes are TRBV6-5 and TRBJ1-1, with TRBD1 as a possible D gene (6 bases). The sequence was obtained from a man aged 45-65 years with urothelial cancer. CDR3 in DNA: TGTGCCAGCAGACAGGGACCGAACACTGAAGCTTTCTTT. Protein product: CASRQGPNTEAFF.